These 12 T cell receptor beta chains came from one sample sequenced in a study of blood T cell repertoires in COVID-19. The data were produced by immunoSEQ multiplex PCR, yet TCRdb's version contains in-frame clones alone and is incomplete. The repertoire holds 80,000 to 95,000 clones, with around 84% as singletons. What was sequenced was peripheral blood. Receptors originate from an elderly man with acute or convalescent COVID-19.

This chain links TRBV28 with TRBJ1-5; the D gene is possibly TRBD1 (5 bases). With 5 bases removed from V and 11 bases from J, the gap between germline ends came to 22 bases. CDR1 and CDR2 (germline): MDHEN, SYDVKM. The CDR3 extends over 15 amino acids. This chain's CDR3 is CASSRLGGAGIAQHF. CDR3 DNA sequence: TGTGCCAGCAGTCGCTTGGGAGGGGCGGGGATAGCCCAGCATTTT.

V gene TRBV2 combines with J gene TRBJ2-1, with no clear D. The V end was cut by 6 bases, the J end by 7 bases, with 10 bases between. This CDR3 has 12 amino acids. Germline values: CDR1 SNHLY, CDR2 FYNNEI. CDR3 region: CASSRKENEQFF. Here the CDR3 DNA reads TGTGCCAGCAGCCGGAAGGAGAATGAGCAGTTCTTC.

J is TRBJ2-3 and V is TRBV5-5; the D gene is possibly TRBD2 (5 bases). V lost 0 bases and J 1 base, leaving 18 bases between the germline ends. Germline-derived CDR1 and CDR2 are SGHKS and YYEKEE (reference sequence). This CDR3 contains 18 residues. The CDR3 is CASSLDVGFLAGTDTQYF. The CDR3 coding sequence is TGTGCCAGCAGCTTGGACGTTGGCTTTCTAGCTGGCACAGATACGCAGTATTTT.

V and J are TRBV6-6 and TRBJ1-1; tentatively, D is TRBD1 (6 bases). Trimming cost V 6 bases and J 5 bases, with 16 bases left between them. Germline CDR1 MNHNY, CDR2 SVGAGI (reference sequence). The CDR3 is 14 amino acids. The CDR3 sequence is CASRITQGSTEAFF. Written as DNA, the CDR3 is TGTGCCAGCAGGATAACACAGGGAAGTACTGAAGCTTTCTTT.

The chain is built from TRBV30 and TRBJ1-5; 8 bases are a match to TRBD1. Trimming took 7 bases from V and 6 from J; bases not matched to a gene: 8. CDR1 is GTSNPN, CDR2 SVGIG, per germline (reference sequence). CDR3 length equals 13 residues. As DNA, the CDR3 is TGTGCCTCGGAGGACAGGGTTGGTCAGCCCCAGCATTTT. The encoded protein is CASEDRVGQPQHF.

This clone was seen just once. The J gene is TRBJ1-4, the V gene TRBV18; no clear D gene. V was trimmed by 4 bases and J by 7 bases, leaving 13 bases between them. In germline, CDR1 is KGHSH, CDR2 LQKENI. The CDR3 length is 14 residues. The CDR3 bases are TGTGCCAGCTCACAACGGGAGGGCGGTGAAAAACTGTTTTTT. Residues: CASSQREGGEKLFF.

CDR3: CASRRQGSNYGYTF. The CDR3 DNA is TGTGCCAGCAGGAGACAGGGATCTAACTATGGCTACACCTTC. The chain links TRBV6-5 to TRBJ1-2; 7 bases fit TRBD1. V lost 6 bases and J lost 0; bases outside the gene matches: 4. This CDR3 is built from 14 residues. Germline CDR1 reads MNHEY; CDR2 reads SVGAGI.

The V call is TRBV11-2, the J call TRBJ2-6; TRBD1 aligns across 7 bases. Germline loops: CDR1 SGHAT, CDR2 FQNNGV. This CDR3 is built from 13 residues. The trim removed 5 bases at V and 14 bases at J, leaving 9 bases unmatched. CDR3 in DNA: TGTGCCAGCAGCCAAGGGACAGTGGCCTTCCTGACTTTC. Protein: CASSQGTVAFLTF.

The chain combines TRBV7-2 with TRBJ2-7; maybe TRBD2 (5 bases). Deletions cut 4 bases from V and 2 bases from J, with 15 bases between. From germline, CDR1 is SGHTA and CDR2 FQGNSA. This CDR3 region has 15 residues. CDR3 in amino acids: CASSSSLAGPYEQYF. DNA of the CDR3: TGTGCCAGCAGCTCTTCTCTAGCCGGACCCTACGAGCAGTACTTC.

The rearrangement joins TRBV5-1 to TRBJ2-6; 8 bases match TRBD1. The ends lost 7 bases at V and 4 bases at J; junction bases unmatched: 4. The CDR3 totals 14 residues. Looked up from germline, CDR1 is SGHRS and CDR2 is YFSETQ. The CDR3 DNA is TGCGCCAGCTATCAGGGGGCCGGGGCCAACGTCCTGACTTTC. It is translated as CASYQGAGANVLTF.

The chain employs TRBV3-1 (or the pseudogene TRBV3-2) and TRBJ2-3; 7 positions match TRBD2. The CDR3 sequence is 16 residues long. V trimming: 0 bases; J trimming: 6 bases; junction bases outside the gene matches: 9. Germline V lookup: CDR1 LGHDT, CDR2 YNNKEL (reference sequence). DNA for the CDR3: TGTGCCAGCAGCCAAGATTGGGGGGGGAGTGATGATACGCAGTATTTT. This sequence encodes CASSQDWGGSDDTQYF.

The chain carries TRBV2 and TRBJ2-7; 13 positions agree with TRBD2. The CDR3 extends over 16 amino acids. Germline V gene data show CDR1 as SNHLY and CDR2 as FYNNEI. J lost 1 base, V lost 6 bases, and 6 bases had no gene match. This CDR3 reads CASRTGLAGKSYEQYF. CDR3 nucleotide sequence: TGTGCCAGCAGAACGGGACTAGCGGGGAAGTCCTACGAGCAGTACTTC.